The rows below give T cell receptor beta chains drawn from one sample of a study of Graves' ophthalmopathy and Graves' hyperthyroidism. Each CDR3 protein is one row after TCRdb ran MiXCR on the multiplex PCR reads. In the table there are approximately 380,000 distinct CDR3 sequences, around 21% of which are singletons. Sequencing was carried out using peripheral blood. The receptors here all came from a woman under 30 with stable Graves' hyperthyroidism. CDR3s include the opening cysteine and the closing phenylalanine or tryptophan. A D gene is named only where the DNA matches it firmly. Size is omitted from some rows. Given values are once, few, many or a class for expanded clones.

abundance	v_gene	j_gene	d_gene	CDR3nt	CDR3aa
many	TRBV12-3/TRBV12-4	TRBJ2-7	NA	TGTGCCAGCAGTTCGAGCCGCGAAACCTACGAGCAGTACTTC	CASSSSRETYEQYF
once	TRBV19	TRBJ1-2	NA	TGTGCCAGTAGTCCGACCCTGGACCATGGCTACACCTTC	CASSPTLDHGYTF
few	TRBV2	TRBJ2-2	TRBD2	TGTGCCAGCACCCTAGCGGGGGGGCAAACCGGGGAGCTGTTTTTT	CASTLAGGQTGELFF
many	TRBV29-1	TRBJ2-5	NA	TGCAGCGCTGAGCGGTCTGCCGCGCAAGAGACCCAGTACTTC	CSAERSAAQETQYF
many	TRBV25-1	TRBJ2-2	TRBD2	TGTGCCAGCAGTGAATACGGGGGGACGAACACCGGGGAGCTGTTTTTT	CASSEYGGTNTGELFF
few	TRBV7-2	TRBJ1-1	NA	TGTGCCAGCAGCTCCAGGGGAATTACCACTGAAGCTTTCTTT	CASSSRGITTEAFF
many	TRBV28	TRBJ1-2	TRBD1	TGTGCCAGCAGGACACCGGGACAGGGGGCGGATGGCTACACCTTC	CASRTPGQGADGYTF
NA	TRBV30	TRBJ2-5	TRBD1	TGTGCCTGGAGTGATAACAGGGGTACACAAGAGACCCAGTACTTC	CAWSDNRGTQETQYF
NA	TRBV20-1	TRBJ2-7	TRBD2	TGCAGTGCTAGAGATCCCGGGACTAGCGGGGAGGTCGAGCAGTACTTC	CSARDPGTSGEVEQYF
few	TRBV7-3	TRBJ2-7	TRBD2	TGTGCCAGCAGCCCGGGACTAGCGGGATCCGAGCAGTACTTC	CASSPGLAGSEQYF
many	TRBV11-2	TRBJ2-5	TRBD1	TGTGCCAGCAGCTCTGGACAGGGGGCGATCGAACCCCAAGAGACCCAGTACTTC	CASSSGQGAIEPQETQYF
NA	TRBV9	TRBJ2-7	NA	TGTGCCAGCAGCGTAACAGGGACAAGCTACGAGCAGTACTTC	CASSVTGTSYEQYF
NA	TRBV28	TRBJ1-1	NA	TGTGCCAGCAGTTTGGGAGGCCTGGTGAACACTGAGGCTTTCTTT	CASSLGGLVNTEAFF
many	TRBV10-3	TRBJ1-5	NA	TGTGCCATCAGTGAGAGCCTCATCAATCAGCCCCAGCATTTT	CAISESLINQPQHF
many	TRBV12-3/TRBV12-4	TRBJ2-4	TRBD2	TGTGCCAGCAGTCCGCGACGAGGACTAGCGGGAGCGAAAAACATTCAGTACTTC	CASSPRRGLAGAKNIQYF
many	TRBV7-9	TRBJ1-5	TRBD1	TGTGCCAGCAGCCGGGACAGCCCCAATCAGCCCCAGCATTTT	CASSRDSPNQPQHF
few	TRBV12-3/TRBV12-4	TRBJ1-1	NA	TGTGCCAGCAGTCCAGGGGTGGGGATACCGAACACTGAAGCTTTCTTT	CASSPGVGIPNTEAFF
many	TRBV20-1	TRBJ2-5	TRBD2	TGCAGTGCTAGAGAGTATAGCGGGAGGGCCGTAGAGACCCAGTACTTC	CSAREYSGRAVETQYF
many	TRBV6-2/TRBV6-3	TRBJ1-2	NA	TGTGCCAGCAGTTACGATGGGCGGGGGAACTATGGCTACACCTTC	CASSYDGRGNYGYTF
many	TRBV29-1	TRBJ1-1	NA	TGCAGCGTTGGTGGGGACACTGAAGCTTTCTTT	CSVGGDTEAFF
many	TRBV12-3/TRBV12-4	TRBJ2-7	NA	TGTGCCAGCAGCCCAGAGGGAGGAATCTCCTACGAGCAGTACTTC	CASSPEGGISYEQYF
many	TRBV9	TRBJ1-5	TRBD1	TGTGCCAGCAGCGATCACAGGGGTTTACAGCCCCAGCATTTT	CASSDHRGLQPQHF
many	TRBV7-2	TRBJ1-5	NA	TGTGCCAGCAGGTCGGTCCCTGGGGGCAATCAGCCCCAGCATTTT	CASRSVPGGNQPQHF
NA	TRBV6-5	TRBJ2-2	NA	TGTGCCAGCAGTTTCAACCCGGACACCGGGGAGCTGTTTTTT	CASSFNPDTGELFF
few	TRBV2	TRBJ2-2	NA	TGTGCCAGCAGTGGGACCCTAGGGCAGAACACCGGGGAGCTGTTTTTT	CASSGTLGQNTGELFF
NA	TRBV6-2/TRBV6-3	TRBJ2-7	TRBD2	TGTGCCAGCAGTTACGGGGGGGAGCCCTCCTACGAGCAGTACTTC	CASSYGGEPSYEQYF
NA	TRBV28	TRBJ1-6	TRBD1	TGTGCCAGCTGTACTATCCCGGGACAGCTTAATTCACCCCTCCACTTT	CASCTIPGQLNSPLHF
NA	TRBV30	TRBJ1-3	NA	TGTGCCTGGAGAAATACTGGGGCTGGAAACACCATATATTTT	CAWRNTGAGNTIYF
NA	TRBV18	TRBJ1-3	TRBD1	TGTGCCAGCTCACCGACAGGGTACAGCTCTGGAAACACCATATATTTT	CASSPTGYSSGNTIYF
many	TRBV11-1	TRBJ2-7	TRBD2	TGTGCCAGCAGCACCTGGGGGACTAGCGGGAGGGCCGTCGCCTACGAGCAGTACTTC	CASSTWGTSGRAVAYEQYF
many	TRBV7-9	TRBJ1-5	NA	TGTGCCAGCAGCCCTCCCATCGGCAATCAGCCCCAGCATTTT	CASSPPIGNQPQHF
many	TRBV24-1	TRBJ2-2	NA	TGTGCCACCAGTGACCCGGGGACCACCGGGGAGCTGTTTTTT	CATSDPGTTGELFF
NA	TRBV5-1	TRBJ1-2	NA	TGCGCCAGCAGCTTGGACGCAGCCTATGGCTACACCTTC	CASSLDAAYGYTF
many	TRBV12-3/TRBV12-4	TRBJ1-1	NA	TGTGCCAGCAGCCTGAACCGGGACAACCGGCAGAACACTGAAGCTTTCTTT	CASSLNRDNRQNTEAFF
many	TRBV9	TRBJ2-5	TRBD2	TGTGCCAGCAGTTGGTGGCTAGCGGTCCAAGAGACCCAGTACTTC	CASSWWLAVQETQYF
many	TRBV11-2	TRBJ2-7	TRBD2	TGTGCCACCTCAGCAGGGATACTAGGGACTAGCGGGAACGAGCAGTACTTC	CATSAGILGTSGNEQYF
few	TRBV3-1	TRBJ1-3	NA	TGTGCCAGCAGCCAAAAGCAGGGTTCGAACACCATATATTTT	CASSQKQGSNTIYF
few	TRBV6-1	TRBJ2-7	TRBD1	TGTGCCAGCAGCGACAGGGGACCCAACGAGCAGTACTTC	CASSDRGPNEQYF
many	TRBV12-3/TRBV12-4	TRBJ1-6	TRBD1	TGTGCCAGCAGTTTAGGTAGACAGGGGAGCTCACCCCTCCACTTT	CASSLGRQGSSPLHF
many	TRBV6-2/TRBV6-3	TRBJ2-7	TRBD2	TGTGCCAGCAGTTACTCCCCCCTAGCGGGAGGGTCCTACGAGCAGTACTTC	CASSYSPLAGGSYEQYF
few	TRBV25-1	TRBJ1-1	NA	TGTGCCAGCAGTGAGCCCTCCGGGGCAGAAGCTTTCTTT	CASSEPSGAEAFF
many	TRBV27	TRBJ2-7	TRBD2	TGTGCCAGCAGTTCCCTTCTTGGACTAGATTCCCCCTACGAGCAGTACTTC	CASSSLLGLDSPYEQYF
few	TRBV28	TRBJ2-7	NA	TGTGCCAGCAGTTTACGGCGACAGGCTCCCTACGAGCAGTACTTC	CASSLRRQAPYEQYF
many	TRBV6-2/TRBV6-3	TRBJ2-4	TRBD1	TGTGCCAGCAGTTACGGACAGGGAAAAAACATTAAGTACTTC	CASSYGQGKNIKYF
NA	TRBV3-1	TRBJ2-7	TRBD2	TGTGCCAGCAGCCAAGCCGGGGGAGGGGTGCTATCCTACGAGCAGTACTTC	CASSQAGGGVLSYEQYF
NA	TRBV6-2/TRBV6-3	TRBJ1-3	NA	TGTGCCAGCAGTTACCGGGACCGTCTACCTGGAAACACCATATATTTT	CASSYRDRLPGNTIYF